The text below deals with one TCR beta chain. The data derive from a study of blood T cell repertoires in COVID-19. As for the study in general: The origin of the acute and convalescent COVID-19 samples was the United States, Italy and Spain.

Germline V CDR1 and CDR2: SGHAT, FQDESV (reference sequence). V lost 5 bases to trimming and J lost 9 bases; unmatched junction nucleotides: 1. This CDR3 spans 11 amino acids. Per the authors' pipeline: Reference gene primer amplification yielded estimated nucleated cell counts. The table came from immunoSEQ multiplex PCR; TCRdb's copy has only in-frame clones and leaves some out. V and J calls and clone size follow that table, whereas D and trimming were derived from the DNA. The table records around 240,000 clones, almost 85% of them present only once. Sequencing input: peripheral blood. This chain links TRBV11-1 with TRBJ2-1, with 7 nucleotides matching TRBD1. The receptor's source is a woman aged 80 or over with acute or convalescent COVID-19. For the CDR3, the DNA is TGTGCCAGCAGCACAGGGGCTGAGCAGTTCTTC. This codes for CASSTGAEQFF. The variable domain in full, completed from reference TRBV11-1 and TRBJ2-1, reads EAEVAQSPRYKITEKSQAVAFWCDPISGHATLYWYRQILGQGPELLVQFQDESVVDDSQLPKDRFSAERLKGVDSTLKIQPAELGDSAMYLCASSTGAEQFFGPGTRLTVL.